Following are 6 T cell receptor beta chains from one sample sequenced in a study of spatial heterogeneity in lung cancer. Sample time point: blood at routine non-recurrence follow-up after resection. TCRdb re-called the 5' RACE reads with MiXCR, one entry per CDR3 protein. The data show about 19,000 distinct CDR3 sequences, with over 8% seen just once and 30% to 45% held by the top ten. Sequencing used PBMCs, obtained at follow-up. The receptors were sampled from a female donor with early-stage non-small cell lung cancer.

The V gene is TRBV6-1, the J gene TRBJ2-7; TRBD2 agrees at 8 bases. The V and J ends lost 7 bases and 4 bases, in that order; junction bases with no gene match: 9. This CDR3 is built from 14 residues. Germline V gene data show CDR1 as MNHNS and CDR2 as SASEGT. The CDR3: CASIQDGGAYEQYF. As DNA, the CDR3 is TGTGCCAGCATTCAAGACGGGGGGGCTTACGAGCAGTACTTC.

Many counts were recorded for this clonotype. The V gene is TRBV5-1, the J gene TRBJ1-6; unclear D gene. From germline, CDR1 is SGHRS and CDR2 YFSETQ. Trimming removed 0 bases from V and 10 bases from J, with 11 bases in between. The CDR3 has 14 residues. CDR3 region: CASSLVGRKSPLHF. CDR3 bases: TGCGCCAGCAGCTTGGTCGGTCGAAAGTCACCCCTCCACTTT.

This clonotype has at least ten counts. The chain joins TRBV6-5 to TRBJ2-1; 9 nucleotides match TRBD2. The germline V gene encodes CDR1 MNHEY and CDR2 SVGAGI. The CDR3 length is 15 residues. Trimming removed 6 bases from V and 5 bases from J; junction bases left unmatched: 8. The CDR3 coding sequence is TGTGCCAGCAGCTCTAGCGGGGCGGGGAACAATGAGCAGTTCTTC. This gives the protein CASSSSGAGNNEQFF.

Ten or more counts support this clonotype. CDR3 region: CASIALTGPMNTEAFF. CDR3 nucleotide sequence: TGTGCCAGCATCGCCCTGACAGGCCCTATGAACACTGAAGCTTTCTTT. The chain carries TRBV6-2 or TRBV6-3 and TRBJ1-1, with D perhaps matching TRBD1 (6 bases). Germline V lookup: CDR1 MNHEY, CDR2 SVGEGT. The CDR3 has 16 amino acids. Trimming took off 7 bases at V and 0 bases at J, with 18 bases between the two ends.

The V call is TRBV29-1, the J call TRBJ1-1; D not certain. The V gene lost 4 bases and the J gene lost 1 base, with 7 bases spanning the gap. This CDR3 has 12 residues. CDR1 SQVTM and CDR2 ANQGSEA come from the germline V gene. CDR3 region: CSVGGWNTEAFF. In nucleotides, the CDR3 is TGCAGCGTTGGCGGGTGGAACACTGAAGCTTTCTTT. Full variable domain (outside the CDR3, taken from reference TRBV29-1 and TRBJ1-1): SAVISQKPSRDICQRGTSLTIQCQVDSQVTMMFWYRQQPGQSLTLIATANQGSEATYESGFVIDKFPISRPNLTFSTLTVSNMSPEDSSIYLCSVGGWNTEAFFGQGTRLTVV.

This clonotype was seen repeatedly, ten times or more. V and J are TRBV6-2 or TRBV6-3 and TRBJ1-4; D remains ambiguous. CDR1 and CDR2 from the germline V gene are MNHEY and SVGEGT. The germline V and J ends were trimmed by 6 bases and 10 bases, with 18 bases remaining between them. This CDR3 region has 14 residues. The CDR3 protein is CASSRGGGGSKLFF. The CDR3 DNA reads as TGTGCCAGCAGCCGCGGTGGTGGTGGGTCAAAACTGTTTTTT.